Listed here are 19 T cell receptor beta chains from one sample, sequenced in a study of T cells in Graves' hyperthyroidism and ophthalmopathy. The source material, RNA transcripts, was used to amplify TCR beta CDR3 regions. The study used the HTBI primer set for a first-round RT-PCR of the TCR CDR3. TCRdb re-analysed the multiplex PCR reads in MiXCR, keeping a single row per CDR3 protein. The data hold roughly 200,000 distinct CDR3 sequences, with around 19% observed a single time. Material: blood. These receptors originate from a man aged 40-55 years with Graves' hyperthyroidism.

This clonotype occurred many times. This rearrangement joins TRBV7-8 to TRBJ1-4; maybe TRBD1 (5 bases). Germline CDR1 is SGHVS and CDR2 is FQNEAQ. The germline V and J ends were trimmed by 7 bases and 8 bases, with 17 bases remaining between them. This CDR3 is built from 14 residues. CDR3 region: CASTQGTWEEKLFF. The CDR3 DNA reads TGTGCCAGCACACAAGGGACCTGGGAGGAAAAACTGTTTTTT.

Many counts were recorded for this clonotype. The chain links TRBV12-3 or TRBV12-4 to TRBJ2-1; possibly TRBD1 or TRBD2 for D (6 bases each). The ends were cut back, 5 bases at V and 6 bases at J, with 14 bases in the middle. This CDR3 comprises 14 residues. The CDR3: CASSTGGPGNEQFF. CDR3 nucleotides: TGTGCCAGCAGTACCGGGGGCCCAGGCAATGAGCAGTTCTTC.

This chain uses TRBV5-1 with TRBJ2-7, with unresolved D. The CDR3 totals 12 residues. The V end was cut by 0 bases, the J end by 7 bases, with 8 bases between. Germline V gives CDR1 SGHRS, CDR2 YFSETQ. The CDR3 DNA reads TGCGCCAGCAGCTTGGAATTGAAGGAGCAGTACTTC. It yields the protein CASSLELKEQYF. Full variable domain (missing parts from reference TRBV5-1 and TRBJ2-7): KAGVTQTPRYLIKTRGQQVTLSCSPISGHRSVSWYQQTPGQGLQFLFEYFSETQRNKGNFPGRFSGRQFSNSRSEMNVSTLELGDSALYLCASSLELKEQYFGPGTRLTVT.

There are many counts of this clonotype. This chain connects TRBV6-1 to TRBJ2-7; D might be TRBD1 (5 bases). The CDR3 covers 17 residues. Germline V lookup: CDR1 MNHNS, CDR2 SASEGT. Trimming cost V 2 bases and J 6 bases, with 23 bases left between them. CDR3 region: CASSEYGQGVTPSEQYF. As DNA, the CDR3 is TGTGCCAGCAGTGAATATGGTCAGGGTGTCACTCCGTCCGAGCAGTACTTC.

V gene TRBV5-1 combines with J gene TRBJ2-5; possible D gene TRBD1, 6 bases. The CDR3 spans 13 residues. The V end lost 2 bases, the J end lost 10 bases, and 15 bases lay between the germline ends. Per the germline V gene, CDR1 is SGHRS and CDR2 is YFSETQ. DNA of the CDR3: TGCGCCAGCAGCTTTTCAGACGAGGGGGACCAGTACTTC. Translating it yields CASSFSDEGDQYF. Variable domain in full (rest from reference TRBV5-1 and TRBJ2-5): KAGVTQTPRYLIKTRGQQVTLSCSPISGHRSVSWYQQTPGQGLQFLFEYFSETQRNKGNFPGRFSGRQFSNSRSEMNVSTLELGDSALYLCASSFSDEGDQYFGPGTRLLVL.

With regard to this clonotype: A much larger clone differs from this one at a single base, so this may be a read error. V is TRBV3-1 and J is TRBJ2-3, with 10 positions matching TRBD1. Per germline, CDR1 LGHDT and CDR2 YNNKEL (reference sequence). This CDR3 region has 17 residues. CDR3 loop: CTSSKTPGQGFTDTQYF. CDR3 bases: TGTACCAGCAGCAAGACCCCGGGACAGGGGTTCACAGATACGCAGTATTTT.

This clonotype has ten or more counts. The gene calls are TRBV6-2 or TRBV6-3 and TRBJ1-1, with 7 bases matching TRBD1. Germline lookup yields CDR1 MNHEY and CDR2 SVGEGT. The V segment lost 6 bases and the J segment 0 bases; nucleotides outside the gene matches: 7. This CDR3 has 15 amino acids. The CDR3 nucleotides read TGTGCCAGCAGCCCAATGGGACAGCTGAACACTGAAGCTTTCTTT. Protein: CASSPMGQLNTEAFF.

The chain combines TRBV25-1 with TRBJ2-5; TRBD1 aligns across 10 bases. The CDR3 is 15 residues long. Unmatched junction bases numbered 8, after V lost 5 bases and J lost 5 bases. CDR1 is MGHDK, CDR2 SYGVNS, per germline. The CDR3 spells CASSRADRGRETQYF. The CDR3 DNA follows: TGTGCCAGCAGTCGGGCAGACAGGGGGCGGGAGACCCAGTACTTC. Full variable domain (outside the CDR3, taken from reference TRBV25-1 and TRBJ2-5): EADIYQTPRYLVIGTGKKITLECSQTMGHDKMYWYQQDPGMELHLIHYSYGVNSTEKGDLSSESTVSRIRTEHFPLTLESARPSHTSQYLCASSRADRGRETQYFGPGTRLLVL.

The rearrangement uses TRBV12-3 or TRBV12-4 and TRBJ1-1, with TRBD1 identical over 8 bases. V trimming: 6 bases; J trimming: 11 bases; junction bases outside the gene matches: 5. The CDR3 runs 11 residues. The CDR3 DNA is TGTGCCAGCAGACGACAGGGGTGGGCTTTCTTT. It yields the protein CASRRQGWAFF.

The chain joins TRBV4-3 to TRBJ2-7; 8 bases align to TRBD1. V lost 2 bases and J lost 5; bases outside the gene matches: 5. Germline loops: CDR1 LGHNA, CDR2 YSLEER. The CDR3 consists of 14 residues. CDR3 region: CASSQSTGVHEQYF. The DNA for the CDR3 is TGCGCCAGCAGCCAATCGACAGGGGTCCACGAGCAGTACTTC.

With respect to this clonotype: One junction end disagrees with the germline gene, perhaps due to a read error. The CDR3 DNA follows: TGTGCCACCAGGGCTAGCGGGGGCACCGGGGAGCTGCTTTTT. Translating gives CATRASGGTGELLF. V is TRBV24-1 and J is TRBJ2-2; TRBD2 matches 10 bases. Germline V gene lookup returns CDR1 KGHDR and CDR2 SFDVKD. This CDR3 comprises 14 residues.

This clonotype was counted ten times or more. The gene calls are TRBV2 and TRBJ2-1, with D possibly TRBD1 on 5 matching bases. Germline CDR1 is SNHLY and CDR2 is FYNNEI. The CDR3 length is 14 residues. Deletions cut 4 bases from V and 6 bases from J, with 13 bases between. This chain's CDR3 is CASSVGRVPNEQFF. The CDR3 nucleotides are TGTGCCAGCAGTGTCGGCAGGGTTCCCAATGAGCAGTTCTTC.

This clonotype was detected many times. This chain uses TRBV2 with TRBJ1-6; unclear D gene. Trimming shortened V by 4 bases and J by 3 bases, and 10 bases separated the two germline ends. The CDR3 loop spans 15 amino acids. Germline CDR1 is SNHLY and CDR2 is FYNNEI. This CDR3 is CASSVGQFYNSPLHF. The CDR3 DNA follows: TGTGCCAGCAGTGTCGGGCAGTTCTATAATTCACCCCTCCACTTT.

This clonotype was seen ten or more times. The chain recombines TRBV18 with TRBJ2-5; a possible D gene is TRBD1 (6 bases). The CDR3 runs 15 residues. CDR1 and CDR2 (germline): KGHSH, LQKENI. V shed 0 bases and J shed 2 bases, with 10 bases lying between them. The chain's CDR3 is CASSPPSTGQETQYF. CDR3 nucleotide sequence: TGTGCCAGCTCACCACCGTCTACAGGGCAAGAGACCCAGTACTTC.

The genes are TRBV28 and TRBJ2-7, with 12 bases aligning to TRBD2. The germline gives CDR1 MDHEN, CDR2 SYDVKM. Trimming at V came to 8 bases and at J to 5 bases, leaving 4 bases not matched to a gene. This CDR3 region has 13 residues. For the CDR3, the DNA is TGTGCCAGCGTCGCTAGCGGGGGGGACGAGCAGTACTTC. This gives the protein CASVASGGDEQYF. Drawing the rest from reference TRBV28 and TRBJ2-7, the complete variable domain is DVKVTQSSRYLVKRTGEKVFLECVQDMDHENMFWYRQDPGLGLRLIYFSYDVKMKEKGDIPEGYSVSREKKERFSLILESASTNQTSMYLCASVASGGDEQYFGPGTRLTVT.

In this sample, this clonotype turned up many times. The chain couples TRBV9 to TRBJ2-7; D might be TRBD2 (6 bases). V was pared by 3 bases and J by 1 base, with 8 bases between. CDR1 is SGDLS, CDR2 YYNGEE, per germline. There are 13 residues in the CDR3. DNA of the CDR3: TGTGCCAGCAGCGCGGGGGTATCCTACGAGCAGTACTTC. As protein: CASSAGVSYEQYF.

This clonotype was detected many times. The chain couples TRBV20-1 to TRBJ1-2; TRBD1 matches 7 bases. In germline, CDR1 is DFQATT, CDR2 SNEGSKA (reference sequence). This CDR3 has 15 amino acids. The ends lost 2 bases at V and 3 bases at J; junction bases unmatched: 9. CDR3 region: CSARRDRDRHYGYTF. The CDR3 DNA reads as TGCAGTGCTAGACGTGACAGGGATCGGCACTATGGCTACACCTTC.

This clonotype showed up just a few times. The chain employs TRBV5-1 and TRBJ1-4; a possible D gene is TRBD1 (5 bases). The CDR3 runs 15 residues. Per the germline V gene, CDR1 is SGHRS and CDR2 is YFSETQ. Trimming removed 0 bases from V and 4 bases from J, with 10 bases in between. CDR3 sequence: CASSLVAGINEKLFF. CDR3 nucleotides: TGCGCCAGCAGCTTGGTGGCAGGGATTAATGAAAAACTGTTTTTT.

CDR3 in DNA: TGTGCCAGCAGTCCCCGGGGGGACAGGGGACCAGGCAATCAGCCCCAGCATTTT. Residues: CASSPRGDRGPGNQPQHF. The genes are TRBV28 and TRBJ1-5, with TRBD1 identical over 10 bases. This CDR3 is built from 18 residues. Unmatched junction bases numbered 12, after V lost 5 bases and J lost 2 bases. Germline V gene sequence: CDR1 MDHEN, CDR2 SYDVKM. Together with reference TRBV28 and TRBJ1-5, the CDR3 gives the full variable domain: DVKVTQSSRYLVKRTGEKVFLECVQDMDHENMFWYRQDPGLGLRLIYFSYDVKMKEKGDIPEGYSVSREKKERFSLILESASTNQTSMYLCASSPRGDRGPGNQPQHFGDGTRLSIL.